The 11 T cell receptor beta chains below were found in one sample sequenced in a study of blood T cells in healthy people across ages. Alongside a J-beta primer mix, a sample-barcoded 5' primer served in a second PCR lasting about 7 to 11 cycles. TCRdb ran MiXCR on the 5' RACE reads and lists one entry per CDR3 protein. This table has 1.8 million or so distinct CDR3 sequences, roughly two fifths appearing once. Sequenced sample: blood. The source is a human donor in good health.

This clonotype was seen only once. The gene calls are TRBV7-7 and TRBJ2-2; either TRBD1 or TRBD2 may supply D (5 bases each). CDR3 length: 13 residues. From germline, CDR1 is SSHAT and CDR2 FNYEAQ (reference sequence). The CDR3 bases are TGTACCAACAGCCTGGGGGATGGCGGGGAGCTGTTTTTT. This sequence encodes CTNSLGDGGELFF.

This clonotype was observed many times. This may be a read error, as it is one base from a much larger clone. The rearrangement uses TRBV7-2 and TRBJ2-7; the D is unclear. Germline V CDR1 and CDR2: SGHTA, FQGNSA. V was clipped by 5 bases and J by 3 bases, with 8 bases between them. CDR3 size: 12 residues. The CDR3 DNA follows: TGTGCCAGCAGCCCGCGGAGCTACGAGCAGTACTTC. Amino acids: CASSPRSYEQYF.

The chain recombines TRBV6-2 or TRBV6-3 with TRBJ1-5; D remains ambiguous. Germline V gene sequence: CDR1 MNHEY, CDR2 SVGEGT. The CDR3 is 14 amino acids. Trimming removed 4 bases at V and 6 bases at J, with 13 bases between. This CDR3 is CASSSRRESQPQHF. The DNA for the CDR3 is TGTGCCAGCAGTTCGCGCCGTGAAAGTCAGCCCCAGCATTTT.

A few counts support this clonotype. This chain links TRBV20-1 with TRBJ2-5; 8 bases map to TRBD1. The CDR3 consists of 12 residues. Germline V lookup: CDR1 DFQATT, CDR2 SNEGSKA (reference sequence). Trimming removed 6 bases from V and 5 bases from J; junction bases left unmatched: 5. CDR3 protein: CSAGRQGETQYF. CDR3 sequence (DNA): TGCAGTGCGGGCCGACAGGGGGAGACCCAGTACTTC.

As DNA, the CDR3 is TGTGCCAGCAGCTTAGTTGACGGGACAGGGAACTACGAGCAGTACTTC. This gives the protein CASSLVDGTGNYEQYF. The chain couples TRBV7-2 to TRBJ2-7; 9 positions agree with TRBD1. The J segment lost 3 bases and the V segment lost 1 base, leaving 7 bases of the junction unmatched. The CDR3 runs to 16 residues. The germline V gene has CDR1 SGHTA and CDR2 FQGNSA.

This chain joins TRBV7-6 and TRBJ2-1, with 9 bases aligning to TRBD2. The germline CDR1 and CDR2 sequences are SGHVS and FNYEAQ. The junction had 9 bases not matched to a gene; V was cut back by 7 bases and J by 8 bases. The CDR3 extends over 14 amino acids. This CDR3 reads CASTAGGPSDEQFF. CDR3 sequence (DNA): TGTGCCAGCACCGCGGGGGGGCCCTCGGATGAGCAGTTCTTC.

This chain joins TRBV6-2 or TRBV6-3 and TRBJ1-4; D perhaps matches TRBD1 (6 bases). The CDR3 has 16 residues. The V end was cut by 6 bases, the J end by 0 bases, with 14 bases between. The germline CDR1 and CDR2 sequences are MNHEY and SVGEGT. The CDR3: CASRIWGQTTNEKLFF. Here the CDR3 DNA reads TGTGCCAGCAGGATATGGGGGCAGACAACTAATGAAAAACTGTTTTTT.

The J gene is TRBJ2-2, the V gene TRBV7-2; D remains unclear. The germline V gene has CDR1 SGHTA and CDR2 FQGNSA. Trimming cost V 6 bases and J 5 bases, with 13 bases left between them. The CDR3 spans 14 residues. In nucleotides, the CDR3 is TGTGCCAGCAGTCCCGCCGGAAGAACCGGGGAGCTGTTTTTT. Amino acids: CASSPAGRTGELFF.

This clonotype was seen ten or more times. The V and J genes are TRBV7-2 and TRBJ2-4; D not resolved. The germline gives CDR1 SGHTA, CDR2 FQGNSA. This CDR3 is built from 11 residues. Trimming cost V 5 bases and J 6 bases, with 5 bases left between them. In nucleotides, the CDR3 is TGTGCCAGCAGCCTCCTAAACATTCAGTACTTC. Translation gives CASSLLNIQYF.

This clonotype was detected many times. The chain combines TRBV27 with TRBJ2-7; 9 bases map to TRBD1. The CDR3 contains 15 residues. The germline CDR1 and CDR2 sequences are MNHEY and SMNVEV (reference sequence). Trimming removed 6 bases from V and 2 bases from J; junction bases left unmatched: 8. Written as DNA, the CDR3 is TGTGCCAGCAGCTTGTCGGGACAGGGCACCTACGAGCAGTACTTC. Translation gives CASSLSGQGTYEQYF.

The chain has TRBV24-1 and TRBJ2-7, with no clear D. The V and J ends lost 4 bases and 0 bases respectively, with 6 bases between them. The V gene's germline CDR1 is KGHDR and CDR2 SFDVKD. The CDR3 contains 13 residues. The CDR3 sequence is CATSDPHSYEQYF. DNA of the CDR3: TGTGCCACCAGTGACCCACACTCCTACGAGCAGTACTTC.